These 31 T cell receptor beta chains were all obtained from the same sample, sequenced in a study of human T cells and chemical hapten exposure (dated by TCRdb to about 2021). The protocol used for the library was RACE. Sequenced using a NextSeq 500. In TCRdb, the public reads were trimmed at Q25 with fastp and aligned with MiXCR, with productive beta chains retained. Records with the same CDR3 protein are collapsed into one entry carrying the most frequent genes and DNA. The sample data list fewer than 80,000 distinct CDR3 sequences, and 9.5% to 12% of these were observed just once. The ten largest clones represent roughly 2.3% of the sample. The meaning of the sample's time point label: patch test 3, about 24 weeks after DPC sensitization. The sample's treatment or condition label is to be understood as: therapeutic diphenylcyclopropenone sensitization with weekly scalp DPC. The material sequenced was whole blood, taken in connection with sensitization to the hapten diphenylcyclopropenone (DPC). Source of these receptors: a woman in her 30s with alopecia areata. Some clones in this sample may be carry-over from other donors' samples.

The DNA of the CDR3 is TGTGCCAGCAGTTTCCGGGGAATCAATTCACCCCTCCACTTT. Protein: CASSFRGINSPLHF. The gene calls are TRBV27 and TRBJ1-6; D unclear. Germline CDR1 and CDR2: MNHEY and SMNVEV (reference sequence). The CDR3 sequence is 14 residues long. V lost 3 bases and J 7 bases, leaving 10 bases between the germline ends.

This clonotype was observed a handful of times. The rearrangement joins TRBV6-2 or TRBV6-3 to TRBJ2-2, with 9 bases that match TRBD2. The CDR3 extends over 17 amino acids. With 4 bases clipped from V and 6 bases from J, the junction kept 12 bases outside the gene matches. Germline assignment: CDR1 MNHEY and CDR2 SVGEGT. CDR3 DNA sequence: TGTGCCAGCAGTTCGGAAGTAGCGGGAGTTTTTCCCGGGGAGCTGTTTTTT. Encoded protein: CASSSEVAGVFPGELFF.

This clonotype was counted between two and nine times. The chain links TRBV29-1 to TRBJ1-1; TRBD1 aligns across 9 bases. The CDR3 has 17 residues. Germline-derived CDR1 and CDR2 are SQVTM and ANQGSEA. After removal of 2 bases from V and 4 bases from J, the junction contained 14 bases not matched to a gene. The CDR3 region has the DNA TGCAGCGTTGAACGGCAAAGGGGGGACAGGGTTGGCACTGAAGCTTTCTTT. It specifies CSVERQRGDRVGTEAFF.

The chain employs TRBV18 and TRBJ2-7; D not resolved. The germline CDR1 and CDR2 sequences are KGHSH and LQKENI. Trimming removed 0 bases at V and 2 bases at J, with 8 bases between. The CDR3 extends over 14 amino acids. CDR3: CASSPPTAPYEQYF. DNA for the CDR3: TGTGCCAGCTCACCACCTACGGCCCCCTACGAGCAGTACTTC.

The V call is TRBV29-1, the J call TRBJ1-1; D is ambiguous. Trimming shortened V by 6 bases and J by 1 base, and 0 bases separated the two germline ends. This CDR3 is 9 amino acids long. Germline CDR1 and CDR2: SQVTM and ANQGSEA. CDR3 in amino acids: CSVNTEAFF. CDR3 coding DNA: TGCAGCGTGAACACTGAAGCTTTCTTT.

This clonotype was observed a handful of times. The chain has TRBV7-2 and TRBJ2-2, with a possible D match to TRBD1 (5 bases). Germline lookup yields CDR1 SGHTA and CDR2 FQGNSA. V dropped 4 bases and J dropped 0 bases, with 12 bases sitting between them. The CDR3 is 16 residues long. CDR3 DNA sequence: TGTGCCAGCAGCTCGCTAAGGGGCGCGAACACCGGGGAGCTGTTTTTT. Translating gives CASSSLRGANTGELFF. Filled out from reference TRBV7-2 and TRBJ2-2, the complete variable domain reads GAGVSQSPSNKVTEKGKDVELRCDPISGHTALYWYRQSLGQGLEFLIYFQGNSAPDKSGLPSDRFSAERTGGSVSTLTIQRTQQEDSAVYLCASSSLRGANTGELFFGEGSRLTVL.

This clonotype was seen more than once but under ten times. CDR3 sequence (DNA): TGTGCCAGCTCATCGGGAGGGCTCGGCTACACCTTC. Encoded protein: CASSSGGLGYTF. The rearrangement joins TRBV18 to TRBJ1-2; D is undetermined. This CDR3 contains 12 residues. V lost 5 bases, J lost 8 bases, and 12 bases lay in between. Germline lookup yields CDR1 KGHSH and CDR2 LQKENI.

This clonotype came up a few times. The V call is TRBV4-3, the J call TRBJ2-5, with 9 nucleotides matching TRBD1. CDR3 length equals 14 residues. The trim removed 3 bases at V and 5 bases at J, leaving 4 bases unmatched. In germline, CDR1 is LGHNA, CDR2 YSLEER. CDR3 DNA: TGCGCCAGCAGCCAGGGACAGGGTGGGGAGACCCAGTACTTC. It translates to CASSQGQGGETQYF.

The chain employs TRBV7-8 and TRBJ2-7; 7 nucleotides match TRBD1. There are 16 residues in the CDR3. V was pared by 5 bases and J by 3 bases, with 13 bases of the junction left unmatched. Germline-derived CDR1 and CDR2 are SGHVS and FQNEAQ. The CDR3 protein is CASSPRTDRAHYEQYF. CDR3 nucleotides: TGTGCCAGCAGCCCCCGTACCGACAGGGCCCACTACGAGCAGTACTTC.

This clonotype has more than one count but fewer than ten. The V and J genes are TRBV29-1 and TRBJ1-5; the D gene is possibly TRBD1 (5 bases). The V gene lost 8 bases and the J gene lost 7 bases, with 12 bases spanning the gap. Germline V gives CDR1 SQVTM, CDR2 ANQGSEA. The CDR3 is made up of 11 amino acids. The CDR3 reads CSRGVGQPQHF. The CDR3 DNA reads TGCAGCCGAGGGGTCGGCCAGCCCCAGCATTTT.

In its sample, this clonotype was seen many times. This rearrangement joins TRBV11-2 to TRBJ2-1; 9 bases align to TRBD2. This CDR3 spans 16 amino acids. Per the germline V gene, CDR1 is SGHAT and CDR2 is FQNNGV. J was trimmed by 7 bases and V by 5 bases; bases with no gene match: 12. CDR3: CASSHRSGSSMNEQFF. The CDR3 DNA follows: TGTGCCAGCAGCCACCGTAGCGGGAGCTCGATGAATGAGCAGTTCTTC.

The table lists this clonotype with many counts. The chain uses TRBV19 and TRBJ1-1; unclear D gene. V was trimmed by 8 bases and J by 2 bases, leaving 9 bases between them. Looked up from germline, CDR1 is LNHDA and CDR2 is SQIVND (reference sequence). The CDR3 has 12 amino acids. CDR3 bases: TGTGCCAGTGCCTACCCCAACACTGAAGCTTTCTTT. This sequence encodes CASAYPNTEAFF. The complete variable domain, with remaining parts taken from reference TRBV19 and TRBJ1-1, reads DGGITQSPKYLFRKEGQNVTLSCEQNLNHDAMYWYRQDPGQGLRLIYYSQIVNDFQKGDIAEGYSVSREKKESFPLTVTSAQKNPTAFYLCASAYPNTEAFFGQGTRLTVV.

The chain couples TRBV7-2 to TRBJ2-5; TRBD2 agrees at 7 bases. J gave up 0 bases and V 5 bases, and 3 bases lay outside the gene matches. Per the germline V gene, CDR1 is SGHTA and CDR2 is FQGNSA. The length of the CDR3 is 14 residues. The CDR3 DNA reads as TGTGCCAGCAGCGCGGGAGTGTACCAAGAGACCCAGTACTTC. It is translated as CASSAGVYQETQYF. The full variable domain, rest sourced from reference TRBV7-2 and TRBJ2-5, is GAGVSQSPSNKVTEKGKDVELRCDPISGHTALYWYRQSLGQGLEFLIYFQGNSAPDKSGLPSDRFSAERTGGSVSTLTIQRTQQEDSAVYLCASSAGVYQETQYFGPGTRLLVL.

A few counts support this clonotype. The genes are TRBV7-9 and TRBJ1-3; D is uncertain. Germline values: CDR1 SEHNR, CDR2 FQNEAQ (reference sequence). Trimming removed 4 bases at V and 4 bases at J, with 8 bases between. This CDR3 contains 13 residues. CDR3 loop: CASSYVQGNTIYF. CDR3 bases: TGTGCCAGCAGCTACGTTCAGGGAAACACCATATATTTT.

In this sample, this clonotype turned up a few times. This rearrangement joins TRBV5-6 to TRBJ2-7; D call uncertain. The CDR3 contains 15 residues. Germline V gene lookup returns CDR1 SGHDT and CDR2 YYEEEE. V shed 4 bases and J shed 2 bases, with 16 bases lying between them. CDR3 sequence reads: CASSPLGTTPYEQYF. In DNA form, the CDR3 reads TGTGCCAGCAGCCCCTTAGGAACGACTCCCTACGAGCAGTACTTC. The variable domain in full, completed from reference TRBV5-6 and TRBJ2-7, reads DAGVTQSPTHLIKTRGQQVTLRCSPKSGHDTVSWYQQALGQGPQFIFQYYEEEERQRGNFPDRFSGHQFPNYSSELNVNALLLGDSALYLCASSPLGTTPYEQYFGPGTRLTVT.

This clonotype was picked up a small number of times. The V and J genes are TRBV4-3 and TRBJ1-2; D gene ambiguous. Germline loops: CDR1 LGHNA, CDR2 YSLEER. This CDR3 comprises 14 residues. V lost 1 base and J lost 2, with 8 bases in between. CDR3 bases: TGCGCCAGCAGCCAAGTACCAGTGAACTATGGCTACACCTTC. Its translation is CASSQVPVNYGYTF.

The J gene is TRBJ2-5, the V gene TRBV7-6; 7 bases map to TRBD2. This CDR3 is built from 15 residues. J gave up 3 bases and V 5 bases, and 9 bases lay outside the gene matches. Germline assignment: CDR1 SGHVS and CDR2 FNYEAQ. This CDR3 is CASSPRSGAKETQYF. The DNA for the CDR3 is TGTGCCAGCAGCCCCCGGAGCGGGGCCAAAGAGACCCAGTACTTC.

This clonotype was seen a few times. CDR3 sequence: CAVGQNTDTQYF. CDR3 DNA sequence: TGTGCCGTCGGACAGAACACAGATACGCAGTATTTT. The chain joins TRBV28 to TRBJ2-3; weak D call: TRBD1 (6 bases). V was shortened by 11 bases and J by 2 bases, with 11 bases between the two germline ends. Germline V gene lookup returns CDR1 MDHEN and CDR2 SYDVKM. The CDR3 spans 12 residues.

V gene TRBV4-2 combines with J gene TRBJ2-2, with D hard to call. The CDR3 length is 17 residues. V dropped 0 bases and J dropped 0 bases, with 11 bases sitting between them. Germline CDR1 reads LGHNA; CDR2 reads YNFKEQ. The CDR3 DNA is TGTGCCAGCAGCCAAGATCCCCCGTTCGCGAACACCGGGGAGCTGTTTTTT. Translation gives CASSQDPPFANTGELFF.

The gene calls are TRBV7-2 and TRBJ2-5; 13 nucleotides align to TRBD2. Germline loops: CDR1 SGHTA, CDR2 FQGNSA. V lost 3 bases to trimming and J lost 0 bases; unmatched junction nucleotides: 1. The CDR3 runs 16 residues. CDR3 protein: CASSFGLAGDQETQYF. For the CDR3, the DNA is TGTGCCAGCAGCTTCGGACTAGCGGGGGACCAAGAGACCCAGTACTTC.

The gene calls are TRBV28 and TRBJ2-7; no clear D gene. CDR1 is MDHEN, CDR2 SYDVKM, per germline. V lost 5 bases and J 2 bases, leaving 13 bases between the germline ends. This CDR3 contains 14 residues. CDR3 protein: CASSDDWVAYEQYF. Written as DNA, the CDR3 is TGTGCCAGCAGTGACGATTGGGTCGCCTACGAGCAGTACTTC. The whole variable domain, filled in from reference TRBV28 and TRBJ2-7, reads DVKVTQSSRYLVKRTGEKVFLECVQDMDHENMFWYRQDPGLGLRLIYFSYDVKMKEKGDIPEGYSVSREKKERFSLILESASTNQTSMYLCASSDDWVAYEQYFGPGTRLTVT.

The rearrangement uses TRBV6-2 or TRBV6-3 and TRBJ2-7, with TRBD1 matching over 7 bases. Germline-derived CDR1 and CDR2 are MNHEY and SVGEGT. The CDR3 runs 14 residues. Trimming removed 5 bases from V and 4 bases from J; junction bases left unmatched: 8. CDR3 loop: CASSRTRDSYEQYF. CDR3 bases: TGTGCCAGCAGTAGAACCCGGGACAGTTACGAGCAGTACTTC.

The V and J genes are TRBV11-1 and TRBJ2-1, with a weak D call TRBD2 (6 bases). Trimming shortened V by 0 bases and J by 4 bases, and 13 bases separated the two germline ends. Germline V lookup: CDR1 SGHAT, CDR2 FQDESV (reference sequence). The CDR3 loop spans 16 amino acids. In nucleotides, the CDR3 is TGTGCCAGCAGCTTAGCCGGGACTCATAATTACAATGAGCAGTTCTTC. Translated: CASSLAGTHNYNEQFF.

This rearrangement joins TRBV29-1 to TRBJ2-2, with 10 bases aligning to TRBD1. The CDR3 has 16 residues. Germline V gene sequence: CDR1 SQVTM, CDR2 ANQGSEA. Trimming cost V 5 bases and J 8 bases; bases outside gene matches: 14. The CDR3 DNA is TGCAGCGTTCAGACCGGGACAGGGGTTGTAGGAGGGGAGCTGTTTTTT. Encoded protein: CSVQTGTGVVGGELFF.

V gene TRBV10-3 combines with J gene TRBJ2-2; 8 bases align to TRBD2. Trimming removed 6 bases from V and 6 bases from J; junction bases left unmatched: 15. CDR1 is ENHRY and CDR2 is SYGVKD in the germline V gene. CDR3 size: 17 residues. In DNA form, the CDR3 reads TGTGCCATCAGAGGCCCCCGGGAGGGTCTGGTTCCCGGGGAGCTGTTTTTT. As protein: CAIRGPREGLVPGELFF.

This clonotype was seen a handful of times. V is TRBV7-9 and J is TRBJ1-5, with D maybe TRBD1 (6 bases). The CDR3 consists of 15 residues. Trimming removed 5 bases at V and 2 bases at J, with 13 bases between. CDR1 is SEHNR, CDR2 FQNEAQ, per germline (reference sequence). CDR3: CASSTGTLGNQPQHF. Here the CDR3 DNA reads TGTGCCAGCAGCACCGGGACACTCGGCAATCAGCCCCAGCATTTT.

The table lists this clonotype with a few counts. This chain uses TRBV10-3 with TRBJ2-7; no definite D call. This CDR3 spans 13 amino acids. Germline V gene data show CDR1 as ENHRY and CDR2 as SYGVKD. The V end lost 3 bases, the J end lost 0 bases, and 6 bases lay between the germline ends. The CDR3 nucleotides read TGTGCCATCAGTGAACCAGGCTCCTACGAGCAGTACTTC. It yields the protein CAISEPGSYEQYF.

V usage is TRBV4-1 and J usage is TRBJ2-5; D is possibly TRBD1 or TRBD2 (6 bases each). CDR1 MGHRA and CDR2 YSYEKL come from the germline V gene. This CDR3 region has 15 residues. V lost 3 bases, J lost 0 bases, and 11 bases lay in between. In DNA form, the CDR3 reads TGCGCCAGCAGCCAGGCGGGACAAAACCAAGAGACCCAGTACTTC. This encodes CASSQAGQNQETQYF.

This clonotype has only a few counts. The DNA of the CDR3 is TGTGCCAGCAGCCGAAAGACAGGACCGAGCTCCTATAATTCACCCCTCCACTTT. Its translation is CASSRKTGPSSYNSPLHF. The V and J genes are TRBV14 and TRBJ1-6; maybe TRBD1 (6 bases). The CDR3 totals 18 residues. Germline lookup yields CDR1 SGHDN and CDR2 FVKESK. V lost 4 bases, J lost 0 bases, and 16 bases lay in between.

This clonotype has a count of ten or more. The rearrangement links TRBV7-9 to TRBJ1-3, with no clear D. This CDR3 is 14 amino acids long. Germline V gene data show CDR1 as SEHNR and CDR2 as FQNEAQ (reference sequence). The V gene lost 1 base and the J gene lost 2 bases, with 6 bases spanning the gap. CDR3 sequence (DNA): TGTGCCAGCAGCTTAGATGGGCCTGGAAACACCATATATTTT. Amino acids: CASSLDGPGNTIYF.

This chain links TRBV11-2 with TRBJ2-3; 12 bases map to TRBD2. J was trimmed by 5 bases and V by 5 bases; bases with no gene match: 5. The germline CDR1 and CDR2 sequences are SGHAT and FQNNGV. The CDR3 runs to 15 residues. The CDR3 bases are TGTGCCAGCAGCATACAGACTAGCGGGGGAGATACGCAGTATTTT. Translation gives CASSIQTSGGDTQYF. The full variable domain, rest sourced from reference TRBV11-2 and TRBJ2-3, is EAGVAQSPRYKIIEKRQSVAFWCNPISGHATLYWYQQILGQGPKLLIQFQNNGVVDDSQLPKDRFSAERLKGVDSTLKIQPAKLEDSAVYLCASSIQTSGGDTQYFGPGTRLTVL.